The rows below give T cell receptor beta chains drawn from one sample of a study of shared clonotypes between healthy human individuals. TCRdb's table, derived via immunoSEQ multiplex PCR, lists solely in-frame clones and lacks some. The sample has about 560,000 clones; roughly 72% are singletons. The sequencing input was PBMCs. Source of these receptors: a woman between 40 and 50 years old in good health. Some clones in this sample may be carry-over from other donors' samples. CDR3s include the opening cysteine and the closing phenylalanine or tryptophan. The D gene is left open where the match is weak. Some rows have no size entry. The others give once, few or many, or a class for an expanded clone.

J gene: TRBJ1-1
clone size: few
V gene: TRBV25-1
D gene: .
CDR3 protein: CASTQGPFGEAFF
CDR3 DNA: TGTGCCAGCACCCAGGGGCCATTCGGTGAAGCTTTCTTT

J gene: TRBJ2-7
clone size: .
V gene: TRBV5-1
D gene: .
CDR3 protein: CASSLRSASASYEQYF
CDR3 DNA: TGCGCCAGCAGCTTGCGGTCGGCTAGCGCATCCTACGAGCAGTACTTC

J gene: TRBJ1-1
clone size: .
V gene: TRBV30
D gene: .
CDR3 protein: CAWMGNTEAFF
CDR3 DNA: TGTGCCTGGATGGGGAACACTGAAGCTTTCTTT

J gene: TRBJ2-7
clone size: .
V gene: TRBV30
D gene: TRBD1
CDR3 protein: CAWSSGQGYYEQYF
CDR3 DNA: TGTGCCTGGAGCTCGGGACAGGGCTACTACGAGCAGTACTTC

J gene: TRBJ1-2
clone size: .
V gene: TRBV28
D gene: .
CDR3 protein: CASSPPNGGAWYGYTF
CDR3 DNA: TGTGCCAGCAGTCCCCCGAATGGGGGGGCTTGGTATGGCTACACCTTC

J gene: TRBJ2-5
clone size: .
V gene: TRBV5-4
D gene: TRBD2
CDR3 protein: CASSLVLAGPETQYF
CDR3 DNA: TGTGCCAGCAGCTTGGTACTAGCGGGACCTGAGACCCAGTACTTC

J gene: TRBJ1-1
clone size: .
V gene: TRBV19
D gene: .
CDR3 protein: CACTPSRAAITKRNTEAFF
CDR3 DNA: TGTGCCTGCACCCCGAGCCGGGCAGCTATAACGAAAAGGAACACTGAAGCTTTCTTT

J gene: TRBJ2-6
clone size: .
V gene: TRBV28
D gene: .
CDR3 protein: CASSLRAFSGANVLTF
CDR3 DNA: TGTGCCAGCAGTTTGAGGGCTTTCTCTGGGGCCAACGTCCTGACTTTC

J gene: TRBJ2-5
clone size: .
V gene: TRBV9
D gene: TRBD1
CDR3 protein: CASSVTGVAWETQYF
CDR3 DNA: TGTGCCAGCAGCGTGACAGGGGTGGCATGGGAGACCCAGTACTTC

J gene: TRBJ2-1
clone size: .
V gene: TRBV4-2
D gene: TRBD2
CDR3 protein: CASSRDPGTTNGEQFF
CDR3 DNA: TGTGCCAGCAGCCGAGACCCCGGGACTACCAACGGGGAGCAGTTCTTC

J gene: TRBJ1-1
clone size: .
V gene: TRBV6-1
D gene: .
CDR3 protein: CASTPRQANTEAFF
CDR3 DNA: TGTGCCAGCACCCCTCGACAGGCGAACACTGAAGCTTTCTTT

J gene: TRBJ2-7
clone size: .
V gene: TRBV11-2
D gene: .
CDR3 protein: CASSIPYGGDYEQYF
CDR3 DNA: TGTGCCAGCAGCATCCCGTACGGCGGGGATTACGAGCAGTACTTC

J gene: TRBJ1-1
clone size: .
V gene: TRBV5-1
D gene: .
CDR3 protein: CASKAEGGTEAFF
CDR3 DNA: TGCGCCAGCAAGGCAGAGGGTGGCACTGAAGCTTTCTTT

J gene: TRBJ2-1
clone size: .
V gene: TRBV2
D gene: .
CDR3 protein: CASRGSEVEQFF
CDR3 DNA: TGTGCCAGCAGAGGGTCTGAGGTTGAGCAGTTCTTC

J gene: TRBJ1-1
clone size: .
V gene: TRBV18
D gene: .
CDR3 protein: CASSPGGAWTEAFF
CDR3 DNA: TGTGCCAGCTCACCAGGGGGGGCATGGACTGAAGCTTTCTTT

J gene: TRBJ1-2
clone size: many
V gene: TRBV4-2
D gene: .
CDR3 protein: CASSQQRANYGYTF
CDR3 DNA: TGTGCCAGCAGCCAACAGAGAGCTAACTATGGCTACACCTTC

J gene: TRBJ1-2
clone size: .
V gene: TRBV15
D gene: .
CDR3 protein: CATSRDPRQDGGYTF
CDR3 DNA: TGTGCCACCAGCAGAGATCCGAGACAGGATGGTGGCTACACCTTC

J gene: TRBJ2-7
clone size: .
V gene: TRBV29-1
D gene: .
CDR3 protein: CSVTGGRGRSNDEQYF
CDR3 DNA: TGCAGCGTCACGGGGGGCAGGGGGCGAAGTAATGACGAGCAGTACTTC

J gene: TRBJ2-7
clone size: .
V gene: TRBV19
D gene: .
CDR3 protein: CASSIGSGLYEQYF
CDR3 DNA: TGTGCCAGTAGTATAGGCAGTGGGCTTTACGAGCAGTACTTC

J gene: TRBJ2-7
clone size: .
V gene: TRBV6-6
D gene: .
CDR3 protein: CASNAVTVGSYEQYF
CDR3 DNA: TGTGCCAGCAATGCTGTTACAGTGGGGAGCTACGAGCAGTACTTC

J gene: TRBJ2-2
clone size: .
V gene: TRBV2
D gene: TRBD2
CDR3 protein: CASIAGEDTGELFF
CDR3 DNA: TGTGCCAGCATAGCGGGAGAAGACACCGGGGAGCTGTTTTTT

J gene: TRBJ2-5
clone size: .
V gene: TRBV28
D gene: TRBD2
CDR3 protein: CASSFGGRGETQYF
CDR3 DNA: TGTGCCAGCAGTTTCGGGGGGAGAGGTGAGACCCAGTACTTC

J gene: TRBJ2-7
clone size: .
V gene: TRBV29-1
D gene: TRBD1
CDR3 protein: CSVEGGRGRPYEQYF
CDR3 DNA: TGCAGCGTTGAGGGGGGCAGGGGGCGACCCTACGAGCAGTACTTC

J gene: TRBJ2-7
clone size: few
V gene: TRBV6-1
D gene: TRBD2
CDR3 protein: CASSKGLEAYEQYF
CDR3 DNA: TGTGCCAGCAGTAAGGGACTAGAGGCCTACGAGCAGTACTTC

J gene: TRBJ2-7
clone size: .
V gene: TRBV7-6
D gene: .
CDR3 protein: CASSLGQNYEQYF
CDR3 DNA: TGTGCCAGCAGCTTAGGACAGAACTACGAGCAGTACTTC

J gene: TRBJ1-1
clone size: .
V gene: TRBV5-1
D gene: .
CDR3 protein: CASSLDRLVNTEAFF
CDR3 DNA: TGCGCCAGCAGCTTGGACAGACTGGTGAACACTGAAGCTTTCTTT

J gene: TRBJ1-5
clone size: .
V gene: TRBV6-5
D gene: .
CDR3 protein: CASGVDSNSNQPQHF
CDR3 DNA: TGTGCCAGCGGCGTAGACAGCAATAGCAATCAGCCCCAGCATTTT

J gene: TRBJ2-2
clone size: once
V gene: TRBV2
D gene: TRBD1
CDR3 protein: CASSARQGRTGELFF
CDR3 DNA: TGTGCCAGCAGTGCCCGACAGGGGCGCACCGGGGAGCTGTTTTTT

J gene: TRBJ2-1
clone size: many
V gene: TRBV6-1
D gene: TRBD2
CDR3 protein: CASSEGVAGIGGEQFF
CDR3 DNA: TGTGCCAGCAGTGAAGGGGTAGCGGGAATCGGGGGTGAGCAGTTCTTC

J gene: TRBJ2-1
clone size: .
V gene: TRBV4-1
D gene: TRBD2
CDR3 protein: CASRLRGLAANNEQFF
CDR3 DNA: TGCGCCAGCAGACTACGTGGACTAGCGGCTAACAATGAGCAGTTCTTC

J gene: TRBJ2-7
clone size: .
V gene: TRBV28
D gene: .
CDR3 protein: CASSLGLPPYEQYF
CDR3 DNA: TGTGCCAGCAGCCTCGGACTTCCCCCCTACGAGCAGTACTTC

J gene: TRBJ2-7
clone size: .
V gene: TRBV5-1
D gene: .
CDR3 protein: CASSLAGFYEQYF
CDR3 DNA: TGCGCCAGCAGCTTGGCCGGGTTTTACGAGCAGTACTTC

J gene: TRBJ2-7
clone size: .
V gene: TRBV29-1
D gene: .
CDR3 protein: CSALDYEQYF
CDR3 DNA: TGCAGCGCCCTTGATTACGAGCAGTACTTC

J gene: TRBJ2-5
clone size: .
V gene: TRBV25-1
D gene: TRBD1
CDR3 protein: CASGRTGEQETQYF
CDR3 DNA: TGTGCCAGCGGTCGTACAGGGGAACAAGAGACCCAGTACTTC

J gene: TRBJ1-3
clone size: .
V gene: TRBV6-4
D gene: TRBD1
CDR3 protein: CASSGQGLVTIYF
CDR3 DNA: TGTGCCAGCAGCGGACAGGGACTGGTCACCATATATTTT

J gene: TRBJ2-7
clone size: .
V gene: TRBV19
D gene: TRBD1
CDR3 protein: CASSIWAGGMIYEQYF
CDR3 DNA: TGTGCCAGTAGTATCTGGGCAGGGGGTATGATCTACGAGCAGTACTTC

J gene: TRBJ2-1
clone size: .
V gene: TRBV25-1
D gene: .
CDR3 protein: CASSESTGPSRNEQFF
CDR3 DNA: TGTGCCAGCAGTGAAAGTACAGGACCCTCTAGAAATGAGCAGTTCTTC

J gene: TRBJ2-1
clone size: .
V gene: TRBV29-1
D gene: .
CDR3 protein: CSVDRAGAGHREQFF
CDR3 DNA: TGCAGCGTTGATAGGGCTGGGGCAGGTCATAGAGAGCAGTTCTTC

J gene: TRBJ2-2
clone size: .
V gene: TRBV2
D gene: .
CDR3 protein: CASSEIGRANTGELFF
CDR3 DNA: TGTGCCAGCAGTGAAATTGGGCGGGCGAACACCGGGGAGCTGTTTTTT

J gene: TRBJ2-3
clone size: once
V gene: TRBV11-2
D gene: .
CDR3 protein: CASSLEGARLDTQYF
CDR3 DNA: TGTGCCAGCAGCTTAGAGGGGGCCAGACTGGATACGCAGTATTTT

J gene: TRBJ2-6
clone size: .
V gene: TRBV7-2
D gene: TRBD1
CDR3 protein: CAADRGAGWANVLTF
CDR3 DNA: TGTGCCGCCGACAGGGGTGCCGGATGGGCCAACGTCCTGACTTTC

J gene: TRBJ1-3
clone size: .
V gene: TRBV5-1
D gene: .
CDR3 protein: CASKGSGNTIYF
CDR3 DNA: TGCGCCAGCAAGGGGTCCGGAAACACCATATATTTT

J gene: TRBJ1-1
clone size: .
V gene: TRBV7-3
D gene: .
CDR3 protein: CASSVTGNTEAFF
CDR3 DNA: TGTGCCAGCAGCGTGACAGGGAACACTGAAGCTTTCTTT

J gene: TRBJ2-1
clone size: .
V gene: TRBV10-2
D gene: .
CDR3 protein: CASSETRDLAPEEQFF
CDR3 DNA: TGCGCCAGCAGTGAGACCCGGGACTTAGCGCCAGAAGAGCAGTTCTTC

J gene: TRBJ2-7
clone size: few
V gene: TRBV7-2
D gene: .
CDR3 protein: CASRTNGVHEQYF
CDR3 DNA: TGTGCCAGCAGAACAAACGGAGTCCACGAGCAGTACTTC

J gene: TRBJ1-5
clone size: .
V gene: TRBV5-1
D gene: .
CDR3 protein: CASSPGGDSNQPQHF
CDR3 DNA: TGCGCCAGCAGCCCTGGGGGGGATAGCAATCAGCCCCAGCATTTT

J gene: TRBJ2-1
clone size: few
V gene: TRBV28
D gene: .
CDR3 protein: CASSLRRGGYNEQFF
CDR3 DNA: TGTGCCAGCAGTTTACGTAGGGGGGGATACAATGAGCAGTTCTTC

J gene: TRBJ2-3
clone size: many
V gene: TRBV5-6
D gene: .
CDR3 protein: CASSLEGDPTDTQYF
CDR3 DNA: TGTGCCAGCAGCTTGGAAGGGGACCCCACAGATACGCAGTATTTT

J gene: TRBJ2-2
clone size: .
V gene: TRBV9
D gene: .
CDR3 protein: CASSVKGNTGELFF
CDR3 DNA: TGTGCCAGCAGCGTAAAAGGGAACACCGGGGAGCTGTTTTTT

J gene: TRBJ2-2
clone size: .
V gene: TRBV2
D gene: TRBD2
CDR3 protein: CASSRLAENTGELFF
CDR3 DNA: TGTGCCAGCAGCCGACTAGCGGAGAACACCGGGGAGCTGTTTTTT

J gene: TRBJ1-1
clone size: .
V gene: TRBV30
D gene: TRBD1
CDR3 protein: CAYTRGTEAFF
CDR3 DNA: TGTGCCTATACCAGGGGGACTGAAGCTTTCTTT

J gene: TRBJ2-6
clone size: many
V gene: TRBV2
D gene: .
CDR3 protein: CASKEAAGANVLTF
CDR3 DNA: TGTGCCAGCAAGGAGGCAGCCGGGGCCAACGTCCTGACTTTC

J gene: TRBJ1-2
clone size: .
V gene: TRBV20-1
D gene: .
CDR3 protein: CSVGGGYGYTF
CDR3 DNA: TGCAGTGTCGGGGGGGGCTATGGCTACACCTTC

J gene: TRBJ1-5
clone size: few
V gene: TRBV18
D gene: .
CDR3 protein: CASSPGSNQPQHF
CDR3 DNA: TGTGCCAGCTCACCAGGGAGCAATCAGCCCCAGCATTTT

J gene: TRBJ2-1
clone size: .
V gene: TRBV7-9
D gene: TRBD2
CDR3 protein: CASSLRLAEREQFF
CDR3 DNA: TGTGCCAGCAGCTTACGACTAGCGGAAAGGGAGCAGTTCTTC

J gene: TRBJ2-7
clone size: .
V gene: TRBV29-1
D gene: TRBD1
CDR3 protein: CSVTGAYEQYF
CDR3 DNA: TGCAGCGTGACAGGGGCCTACGAGCAGTACTTC

J gene: TRBJ2-5
clone size: .
V gene: TRBV5-1
D gene: TRBD2
CDR3 protein: CASSLSLAGGSETQYF
CDR3 DNA: TGCGCCAGCAGCTTGAGTCTGGCGGGAGGCTCTGAGACCCAGTACTTC